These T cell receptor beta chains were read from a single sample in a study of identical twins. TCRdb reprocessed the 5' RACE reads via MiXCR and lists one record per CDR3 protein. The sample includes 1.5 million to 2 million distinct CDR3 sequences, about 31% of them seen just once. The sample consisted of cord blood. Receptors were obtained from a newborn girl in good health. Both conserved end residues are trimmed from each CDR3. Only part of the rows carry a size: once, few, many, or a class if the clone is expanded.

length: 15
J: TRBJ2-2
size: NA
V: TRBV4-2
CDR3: ASSQVLAGENTGELF

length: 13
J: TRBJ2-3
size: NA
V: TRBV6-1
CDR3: ASRSDREIPDTQY

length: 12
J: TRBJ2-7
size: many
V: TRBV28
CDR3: ASSPDISAYEQY

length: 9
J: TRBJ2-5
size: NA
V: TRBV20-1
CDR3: SAAQGETQY

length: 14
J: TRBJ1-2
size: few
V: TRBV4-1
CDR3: ASSLSPGQTSYGYT

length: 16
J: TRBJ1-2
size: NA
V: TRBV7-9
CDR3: ASSLARGQRPLNYGYT

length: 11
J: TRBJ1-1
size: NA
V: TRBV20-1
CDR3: SARSRGGTEAF

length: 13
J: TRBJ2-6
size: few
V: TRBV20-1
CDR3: SGQRMGSGANVLT

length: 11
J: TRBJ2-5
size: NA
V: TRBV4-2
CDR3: ASSQGDGGSQY

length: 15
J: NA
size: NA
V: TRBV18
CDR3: ASSPRNHIQYTYEQY

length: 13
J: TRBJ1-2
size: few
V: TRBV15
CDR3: ATSRDRKREGGYT

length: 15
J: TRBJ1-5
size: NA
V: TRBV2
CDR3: ASSDPVIAGRNQPQH

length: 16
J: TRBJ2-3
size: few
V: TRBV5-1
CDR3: ASSVLFQLAGFTDTQY

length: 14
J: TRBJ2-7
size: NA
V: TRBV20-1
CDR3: SARTRLAGGSYEQY

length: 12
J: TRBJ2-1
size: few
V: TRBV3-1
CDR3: ASSQASLRGEQF

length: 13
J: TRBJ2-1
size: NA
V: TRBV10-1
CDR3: ASSEGLSKNNEQF

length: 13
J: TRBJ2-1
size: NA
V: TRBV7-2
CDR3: ASSSSGGVNNEQF

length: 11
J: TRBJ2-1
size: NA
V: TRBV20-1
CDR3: SARSQLAGVQF

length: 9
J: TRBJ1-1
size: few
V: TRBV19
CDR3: ASSIFGEAF

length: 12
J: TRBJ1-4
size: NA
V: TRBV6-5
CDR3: ASSLGQGRSKLF

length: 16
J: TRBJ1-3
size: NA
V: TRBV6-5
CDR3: ASSYSTAAGGAGNTIY

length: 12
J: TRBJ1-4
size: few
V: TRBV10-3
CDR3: AISEGQLNEKLF

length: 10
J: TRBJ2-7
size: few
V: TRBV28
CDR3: ATGEEPYEQY

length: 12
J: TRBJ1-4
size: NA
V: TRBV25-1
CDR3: ASGEGRVREKLF

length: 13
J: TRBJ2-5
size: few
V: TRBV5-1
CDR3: ASSTGQAPQETQY

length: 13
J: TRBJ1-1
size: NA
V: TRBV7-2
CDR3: ASSPHLTGGTEAF